The rows below give T cell receptor beta chains drawn from one sample of a study of CD8 T cells in Susac syndrome. Each CDR3 protein is one row after TCRdb ran MiXCR on the immunoSEQ multiplex PCR reads. The profile shows tens of thousands of distinct CDR3 sequences, 90% to 95% of them singletons. Sequencing was carried out using CD4+ T cells from PBMCs. The origin of the receptors is a human donor with Susac syndrome. Both conserved end residues are part of each CDR3.

v_call cdr3_length cdr3_aa
TRBV14 13 CASSQDRLGEQFF
TRBV30 13 CAWSITRQETQYF
TRBV19 16 CASSIGGARLYTEAFF
TRBV23-1 21 CASSQSKTGTETDGSSYEQYF
TRBV7-2 15 CASSLDALTNYEQYF
TRBV6-2/TRBV6-3 12 CASTRGGETQYF
TRBV27 12 CASRYNYGGYTF
TRBV19 18 CASSIEGRTAGGTDTQYF
TRBV5-1 15 CASSLAGQRNQPQHF
TRBV7-9 16 CASSPLLIRRGTEAFF
TRBV6-2/TRBV6-3 15 CASSRPGLAVNEQFF
TRBV6-4 16 CASSPLNNRVGTEAFF
TRBV7-3 12 CASSLYTGELFF
TRBV30 14 CANQPGTGDTEAFF
TRBV7-3 14 CASSRTGSGNTIYF
TRBV3-1 15 CASSPVRRAIYGYTF
TRBV28 14 CASSFGRGGETQYF
TRBV10-3 15 CAISVSLTNTDTQYF
TRBV3-1 13 CASSQFSVTEAFF
TRBV7-9 15 CASSLLAGGKNIQYF
TRBV9 15 CASSVDPDMNTEAFF
TRBV29-1 14 CSVVGGRSGNTIYF
TRBV19 15 CASSMGTGVAGELFF
TRBV21-1 13 CASSQTGVRGYTF
TRBV5-6 15 CASSPRTGWVGGYTF
TRBV7-3 13 CASSQTANTEAFF
TRBV14 13 CASSQVIGETQYF
TRBV20-1 13 CSARVARVSPLHF
TRBV27 14 CASRTGEWNYGYTF
TRBV12-3/TRBV12-4 12 CASSLLTGGQFF
TRBV28 17 CASSLSPRTGSYNEQFF
TRBV29-1 11 CSVTRNTEAFF
TRBV28 14 CATQLAGGPETQYF
TRBV7-2 13 CASSLERGGIQYF
TRBV20-1 14 CSAPHGIANYGYTF
TRBV20-1 14 CSANRDRGIYEQYF
TRBV7-2 15 CASSFRRDRTYEQYF
TRBV28 12 CASTSGGGHAFF
TRBV12-3/TRBV12-4 13 CASSHRMNTEAFF
TRBV2 15 CASRGRDINTGELFF
TRBV10-3 11 CAISMTVKQFF
TRBV7-8 14 CASLRGPSYNEQFF
TRBV14 14 CASSHIGGRYEQYF
TRBV7-2 13 CASSPSRGNTIYF
TRBV6-2/TRBV6-3 12 CASSKGAYEQYF
TRBV29-1 11 CSVEEEDGYTF
TRBV6-2/TRBV6-3 16 CASRRLAGEHTDTQYF
TRBV7-9 13 CATQGGDQETQYF
TRBV5-1 15 CASSLDTGPQETQYF
TRBV4-1 15 CASSQPRTGYNEQFF